This TCR beta chain was identified in a study of metastatic and nonmetastatic thyroid tumors. At the level of the study: Malignant and benign thyroid patients had repertoires compared in peripheral blood and tumor or nodule tissue. Broader study findings: In both blood and tumor samples, TCR beta diversity was reported significantly higher for malignant than benign nodules.

CDR1 and CDR2 (germline): SNHLY, FYNNEI. This CDR3 has 13 residues. The germline V and J ends were trimmed by 6 bases and 3 bases, with 11 bases remaining between them. Treatment of any kind had been given to no patient before thyroid surgery. As originally analysed: Variation in CDR3 across clinicopathological groups served as the basis for constructing a distant-metastasis classifier in papillary thyroid cancer. TCRdb reanalyzed the PCR reads via MiXCR. For this entry, the V and J calls and clone size follow TCRdb and not the study's own pipeline. The sample carries some 40,000 clones, approximately 25% recorded once. In its sample, this clone was seen many times. Antigen unknown.

The sequence came from a female donor with papillary thyroid cancer or a benign thyroid nodule (not recorded which). Some clones in this sample may be carry-over from other donors' samples. The gene calls are TRBV2 and TRBJ1-2; weak D call: TRBD1 (5 bases). The sample was tumor tissue. This chain's CDR3 is CASSPRRDYGYTF. CDR3 nucleotide sequence: TGTGCCAGCAGCCCCCGCAGGGACTATGGCTACACCTTC. The full variable domain, rest sourced from reference TRBV2 and TRBJ1-2, is EPEVTQTPSHQVTQMGQEVILRCVPISNHLYFYWYRQILGQKVEFLVSFYNNEISEKSEIFDDQFSVERPDGSNFTLKIRSTKLEDSAMYFCASSPRRDYGYTFGSGTRLTVV.